This T cell receptor beta chain was sequenced for a study of T cells in localized non-small cell lung cancer. This clone has more than one count but fewer than ten. Its antigen is undetermined. J gave up 4 bases and V 4 bases, and 9 bases lay outside the gene matches. This CDR3 spans 16 amino acids. Germline V gene sequence: CDR1 SGHNT, CDR2 YENEEA. Study conclusions and caveats: Appearing in adjacent lung were a median roughly 60 of the top 100 tumor clones.

Two independent pathologists confirmed no atypia in lung taken at least 2 cm from tumor. Here immunoSEQ multiplex PCR was the method, and the copy in TCRdb shows in-frame clones only, minus some. The repertoire holds 1,100 or so clones, with less than 25% as singletons. This specimen consisted of normal lung tissue next to the tumor, obtained before any cancer treatment. The TCR originated in a male donor older than 55 with stage III lung adenocarcinoma. This sequence joins TRBV11-3 and TRBJ2-2, with 7 bases that match TRBD1. CDR3 sequence reads: CASSSTGVGGTGELFF. The CDR3 nucleotides are TGTGCCAGCAGCTCAACAGGGGTCGGTGGCACCGGGGAGCTGTTTTTT.